The 17 T cell receptor beta chains given below trace back to one sample, sequenced in a study of T-cell reconstitution after alpha-beta-depleted transplantation in children. The TCRbeta library was prepared with unique molecular identifiers. From the PCR reads, TCRdb called clonotypes with MiXCR, one entry per CDR3 protein. The sample shows hundreds of thousands of distinct CDR3 sequences, over 9.5% of them seen only once. The sample consisted of PBMCs from the stem cell graft donor, taken from the stem cell graft. These receptors were obtained from a human donor who donated a stem cell graft to a child with acute myeloid leukemia.

This clonotype was counted ten times or more. The genes are TRBV7-8 and TRBJ2-7; 7 nucleotides align to TRBD1. Germline V gene sequence: CDR1 SGHVS, CDR2 FQNEAQ. CDR3 length: 14 residues. J was trimmed by 2 bases and V by 5 bases; bases with no gene match: 6. The DNA for the CDR3 is TGTGCCAGCAGCCAGGGACAGCCACCCTACGAGCAGTACTTC. Translating gives CASSQGQPPYEQYF.

This sequence joins TRBV11-1 and TRBJ2-7, with D unclear. Trimming left V 5 bases short and J 4 bases short, with 24 bases between. This CDR3 contains 17 residues. Germline V gene sequence: CDR1 SGHAT, CDR2 FQDESV (reference sequence). CDR3 loop: CASSLVVGAAPGYEQYF. As DNA, the CDR3 is TGTGCCAGCAGCCTAGTGGTAGGTGCAGCCCCCGGTTACGAGCAGTACTTC. The full variable domain, completed using reference TRBV11-1 and TRBJ2-7, is EAEVAQSPRYKITEKSQAVAFWCDPISGHATLYWYRQILGQGPELLVQFQDESVVDDSQLPKDRFSAERLKGVDSTLKIQPAELGDSAMYLCASSLVVGAAPGYEQYFGPGTRLTVT.

This clonotype was recorded a few times. The V gene is TRBV28, the J gene TRBJ2-1; perhaps TRBD1 as D (5 bases). The CDR3 has 14 amino acids. Trimming removed 7 bases from V and 5 bases from J, with 15 bases in between. In germline, CDR1 is MDHEN, CDR2 SYDVKM. The CDR3 DNA is TGTGCCAGCACCAAAGGGGCCGGTCACAATGAGCAGTTCTTC. Amino acids: CASTKGAGHNEQFF.

The V gene is TRBV3-1, the J gene TRBJ2-1; D gene ambiguous. Trimming cost V 0 bases and J 3 bases, with 9 bases left between them. The CDR3 contains 15 residues. Germline lookup yields CDR1 LGHDT and CDR2 YNNKEL (reference sequence). The DNA of the CDR3 is TGTGCCAGCAGCCAAGATACGGCCTACTACAATGAGCAGTTCTTC. Amino acids: CASSQDTAYYNEQFF.

In its sample, this clonotype was seen a few times. The CDR3 DNA follows: TGTGCCAGCCGCGAGACAGGGAACTATGGCTACACCTTC. Translated, it gives CASRETGNYGYTF. The chain recombines TRBV27 with TRBJ1-2; 7 bases agree with TRBD1. Germline V gives CDR1 MNHEY, CDR2 SMNVEV (reference sequence). V lost 8 bases, J lost 2 bases, and 5 bases stayed unmatched. CDR3 size: 13 residues.

This clonotype appeared many times. The rearrangement links TRBV20-1 to TRBJ2-1; TRBD2 aligns across 8 bases. CDR3 length: 14 residues. The V gene end was trimmed by 2 bases and the J gene end by 9 bases; junction bases not matched to a gene: 9. The germline gives CDR1 DFQATT, CDR2 SNEGSKA (reference sequence). DNA of the CDR3: TGCAGTGCTAGATCCCCCCCTGGGACTAGTGAGCAGTTCTTC. Protein product: CSARSPPGTSEQFF.

In this sample, this clonotype turned up many times. The chain links TRBV20-1 to TRBJ2-5, with 8 positions matching TRBD1. V shed 0 bases and J 6 bases; nucleotides not matched to a gene: 6. CDR3 length: 14 residues. CDR1 and CDR2 from the germline V gene are DFQATT and SNEGSKA (reference sequence). The chain's CDR3 is CSARDHRTGQTQYF. The CDR3 bases are TGCAGTGCTAGAGATCACCGGACAGGGCAGACCCAGTACTTC.

This clonotype appeared a few times. The CDR3 DNA reads as TGTGCCAGCAGCTGGACTAGCGGGGGCCGGGATACTGAGCAGTTCTTC. Translated, it gives CASSWTSGGRDTEQFF. This sequence joins TRBV7-9 and TRBJ2-1, with TRBD2 matching over 13 bases. Trimming cost V 4 bases and J 9 bases; bases outside gene matches: 9. CDR1 is SEHNR, CDR2 FQNEAQ, per germline (reference sequence). The CDR3 is made up of 16 amino acids.

This clonotype was seen only a few times. The chain employs TRBV14 and TRBJ2-2; 8 bases match TRBD2. The CDR3 sequence is 15 residues long. CDR1 and CDR2 from the germline V gene are SGHDN and FVKESK. V dropped 2 bases and J dropped 6; count of bases not matched to a gene: 5. For the CDR3, the DNA is TGTGCCAGCAGCCAACCGGGACTAGAACCCGGGGAGCTGTTTTTT. It specifies CASSQPGLEPGELFF.

This clonotype has more than one count but fewer than ten. The chain carries TRBV20-1 and TRBJ1-1, with D hard to call. V lost 6 bases to trimming and J lost 8 bases, with 19 bases between them. This CDR3 comprises 13 residues. The germline CDR1 and CDR2 sequences are DFQATT and SNEGSKA (reference sequence). The CDR3 nucleotides read TGCAGTGCCAGGAGAGAAACGCTTAGGGAAGCTTTCTTT. Translated, it gives CSARRETLREAFF.

This clonotype has more than one count but fewer than ten. This chain's CDR3 is CASSLGVSGVENEQFF. DNA of the CDR3: TGTGCCAGCAGCTTAGGTGTAAGTGGAGTGGAGAATGAGCAGTTCTTC. This chain uses TRBV7-9 with TRBJ2-1; D unclear. Germline V CDR1 and CDR2: SEHNR, FQNEAQ (reference sequence). The V gene lost 1 base and the J gene lost 7 bases, with 17 bases spanning the gap. The CDR3 is made up of 16 amino acids.

The CDR3 DNA is TGCGCCAGCAAGTCGGACCCCCAGAGGGCCTACGAGCAGTACTTC. This codes for CASKSDPQRAYEQYF. The genes are TRBV5-1 and TRBJ2-7; perhaps TRBD2 as D (5 bases). The ends were cut back, 6 bases at V and 2 bases at J, with 18 bases in the middle. Per the germline V gene, CDR1 is SGHRS and CDR2 is YFSETQ. The CDR3 sequence is 15 residues long.

This clonotype has ten or more counts. The chain links TRBV20-1 to TRBJ2-7; the D gene is possibly TRBD1 (7 bases). Germline V gene lookup returns CDR1 DFQATT and CDR2 SNEGSKA (reference sequence). The CDR3 is 13 amino acids. Trimming took 3 bases from V and 3 from J, leaving 12 bases between them. The CDR3 region is CSASLQGGYEQYF. CDR3 coding DNA: TGCAGTGCTAGTCTGCAGGGGGGCTACGAGCAGTACTTC.

The rearrangement links TRBV4-3 to TRBJ2-7, with D hard to call. The CDR3 totals 12 residues. Germline CDR1 and CDR2: LGHNA and YSLEER. V lost 0 bases, J lost 6 bases, and 6 bases lay in between. CDR3 residues: CASSQERGEQYF. In DNA form, the CDR3 reads TGCGCCAGCAGCCAAGAGAGAGGCGAGCAGTACTTC.

V gene TRBV5-1 combines with J gene TRBJ2-5; D assignment may be TRBD1 or TRBD2 (5 bases each). V gave up 0 bases and J gave up 2 bases, with 11 bases separating them. The CDR3 has 15 residues. The germline V gene has CDR1 SGHRS and CDR2 YFSETQ. CDR3: CASSLDGARQETQYF. CDR3 DNA: TGCGCCAGCAGCTTGGACGGGGCTCGGCAAGAGACCCAGTACTTC.

The DNA for the CDR3 is TGTGCCACCAGCAGAGATCGCCGGGACAGGGGGTCCTACGAGCAGTACTTC. Protein sequence: CATSRDRRDRGSYEQYF. The rearrangement uses TRBV15 and TRBJ2-7, with TRBD1 identical over 11 bases. J gave up 1 base and V 0 bases, and 5 bases lay outside the gene matches. CDR1 is LNHNV and CDR2 is YYDKDF in the germline V gene (reference sequence). This CDR3 contains 17 residues.

The chain recombines TRBV27 with TRBJ1-2; 7 nucleotides line up with TRBD1. The CDR3 runs to 14 residues. Trimming cost V 2 bases and J 8 bases; bases outside gene matches: 8. CDR1 MNHEY and CDR2 SMNVEV come from the germline V gene (reference sequence). The CDR3 nucleotides read TGTGCCAGCAGTTTAAAAGGGGGCCCGAAAGGCTACACCTTC. Translating it yields CASSLKGGPKGYTF.